Listed below are T cell receptor beta chains from one sample, sequenced in a study of blood T cell repertoires in COVID-19. Data came from immunoSEQ multiplex PCR; TCRdb stores just in-frame clones and leaves some out. The table has around 250,000 clones, around 82% seen once. Material for sequencing was peripheral blood. These TCRs come from a man at least 80 years old with acute or convalescent COVID-19. The CDR3 runs from the conserved cysteine through the conserved F or W. A D gene is named only where the DNA matches it firmly. Rows may omit the clone size; those that give it use once, few, many or a size class.

V gene	J gene	D gene	clone size	CDR3 DNA	CDR3 protein
TRBV7-2	TRBJ2-1	TRBD2	.	TGTGCCAGCAGCGCCAGACTAGCGGGGGGGCCGGTGGCGCAGTTCTTC	CASSARLAGGPVAQFF
TRBV2	TRBJ1-4	.	.	TGTGCCAGCAGTGAGCTATATGCAACTAATGAAAAACTGTTTTTT	CASSELYATNEKLFF
TRBV7-9	TRBJ2-7	TRBD2	.	TGTGCCAGCAGACCGGTGGGACTAGCGGGAGACTACGAGCAGTACTTC	CASRPVGLAGDYEQYF
TRBV28	TRBJ2-7	TRBD2	.	TGTGCCAGCAGTTTGGGGGGGCTAGCGGGGAGAGGCGAGCAGTACTTC	CASSLGGLAGRGEQYF
TRBV5-5	TRBJ2-7	.	.	TGTGCCAGCAGCTTGGAACTCATCTACTACGAGCAGTACTTC	CASSLELIYYEQYF
TRBV28	TRBJ2-5	TRBD2	.	TGTGCCAGCAGTTACCCTCGGCGGGAGGCGACCCAGTACTTC	CASSYPRREATQYF
TRBV28	TRBJ1-5	TRBD1	.	TGTGCCAGCAGCTCAAACAGGGGGGGTCAGCCCCAGCATTTT	CASSSNRGGQPQHF
TRBV5-6	TRBJ2-2	.	.	TGTGCCAGCAGCTTTAGTTCCTTGTTCGGGGCCGGGGAGCTGTTTTTT	CASSFSSLFGAGELFF
TRBV29-1	TRBJ2-7	TRBD1	.	TGCAGCGTGCGCGGGACAGGGGGCACATACGAGCAGTACTTC	CSVRGTGGTYEQYF
TRBV6-5	TRBJ2-7	TRBD1	.	TGTGCCAGCAGTTCCGGACAGGGAGTAACCTCCTACGAGCAGTACTTC	CASSSGQGVTSYEQYF
TRBV6-1	TRBJ1-5	.	.	TGTGCCAGCAGTGAAGCAAGGGGATTCGGCAATCAGCCCCAGCATTTT	CASSEARGFGNQPQHF
TRBV7-2	TRBJ2-2	TRBD2	.	TGTGCCAGCAGCCAGACTAGCGGGGGGGTAGGCGGGGAGCTGTTTTTT	CASSQTSGGVGGELFF
TRBV11-3	TRBJ2-1	TRBD2	many	TGTGCCAGCAGCTTAACTAGCGGGAGGTGGAATGAGCAGTTCTTC	CASSLTSGRWNEQFF
TRBV5-1	TRBJ2-5	.	.	TGCGCCAGCTCAATTGAGAGGGTCCAAGAGACCCAGTACTTC	CASSIERVQETQYF
TRBV7-2	TRBJ2-5	.	.	TGTGCCAGCAGCTTCGGGCGGGGCCAAGAGACCCAGTACTTC	CASSFGRGQETQYF
TRBV28	TRBJ2-5	TRBD1	.	TGTGCCAGCAGTACCGGGACAGGCGTGACCCTGGAGACCCAGTACTTC	CASSTGTGVTLETQYF
TRBV29-1	TRBJ1-2	.	.	TGCAGCGTTGAGATCGGCTATGGCTACACCTTC	CSVEIGYGYTF
TRBV27	TRBJ2-7	TRBD2	few	TGTGCCAGCAGTTTTAGCGGGAGGGGCGAGCAGTACTTC	CASSFSGRGEQYF
TRBV5-8	TRBJ2-1	TRBD1	.	TGTGCCAGCAGCTTTCTCGGGACAGGGGTTAACAATGAGCAGTTCTTC	CASSFLGTGVNNEQFF
TRBV27	TRBJ2-1	.	.	TGTGCCAGCAGTTCTCCGCCGAGTCGTGAGCAGTTCTTC	CASSSPPSREQFF
TRBV11-2	TRBJ2-3	.	.	TGTGCCAGCAGCTCCCTAGTGACGGATACGCAGTATTTT	CASSSLVTDTQYF
TRBV7-8	TRBJ1-2	TRBD1	.	TGTGCCAGCAGGGCCGGGACAGGGGACTTCTATGGCTACACCTTC	CASRAGTGDFYGYTF
TRBV28	TRBJ2-6	TRBD2	.	TGTGCCAGCCTTTCCCCGGCGGGGGTAAACTCTGGGGCCAACGTCCTGACTTTC	CASLSPAGVNSGANVLTF
TRBV27	TRBJ1-4	.	.	TGTGCCAGCAGTCCCCAGGGTTATTTGGGGGCGGTTAGTGAAAAACTGTTTTTT	CASSPQGYLGAVSEKLFF
TRBV7-9	TRBJ2-3	.	.	TGTGCCAGCAGCTCTTACACAGATACGCAGTATTTT	CASSSYTDTQYF
TRBV9	TRBJ2-2	.	.	TGTGCCAGCAGCGTAGGTTCGGGAGTTCTCGTCGGGGAGCTGTTTTTT	CASSVGSGVLVGELFF